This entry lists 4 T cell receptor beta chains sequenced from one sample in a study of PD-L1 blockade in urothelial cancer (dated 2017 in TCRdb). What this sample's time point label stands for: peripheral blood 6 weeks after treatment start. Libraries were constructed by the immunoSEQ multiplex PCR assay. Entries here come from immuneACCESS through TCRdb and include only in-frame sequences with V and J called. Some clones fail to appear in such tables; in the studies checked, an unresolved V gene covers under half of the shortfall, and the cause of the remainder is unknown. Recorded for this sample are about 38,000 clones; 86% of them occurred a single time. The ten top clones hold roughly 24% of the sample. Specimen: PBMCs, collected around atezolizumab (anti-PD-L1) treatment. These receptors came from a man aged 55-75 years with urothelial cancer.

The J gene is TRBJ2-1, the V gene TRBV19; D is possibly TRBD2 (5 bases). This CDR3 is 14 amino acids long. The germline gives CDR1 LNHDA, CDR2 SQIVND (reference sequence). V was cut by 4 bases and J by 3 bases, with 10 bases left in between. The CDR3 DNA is TGTGCCAGTAGTAAGGACTCTGTCTACAATGAGCAGTTCTTC. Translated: CASSKDSVYNEQFF.

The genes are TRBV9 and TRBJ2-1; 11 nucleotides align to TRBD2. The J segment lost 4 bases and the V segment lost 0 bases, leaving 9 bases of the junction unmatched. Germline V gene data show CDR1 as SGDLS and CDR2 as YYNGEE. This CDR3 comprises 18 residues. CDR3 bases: TGTGCCAGCAGCGTAGGACTAGCGGGACCACGTAGATACAATGAGCAGTTCTTC. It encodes CASSVGLAGPRRYNEQFF.

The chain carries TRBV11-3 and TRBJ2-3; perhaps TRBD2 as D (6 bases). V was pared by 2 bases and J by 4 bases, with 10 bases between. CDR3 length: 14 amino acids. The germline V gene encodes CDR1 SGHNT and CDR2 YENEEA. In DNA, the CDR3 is TGTGCCAGCAGCTTAACTAGCTCCGCAGATACGCAGTATTTT. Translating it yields CASSLTSSADTQYF.

CDR3 coding DNA: TGTGCCAGCAAGGGAGGAGCCTCGAACACCGGGGAGCTGTTTTTT. It encodes CASKGGASNTGELFF. The rearrangement joins TRBV6-6 to TRBJ2-2; D possibly corresponds to TRBD2 (6 bases). This CDR3 has 15 residues. Trimming took off 7 bases at V and 0 bases at J, with 12 bases between the two ends. Germline CDR1 reads MNHNY; CDR2 reads SVGAGI (reference sequence).